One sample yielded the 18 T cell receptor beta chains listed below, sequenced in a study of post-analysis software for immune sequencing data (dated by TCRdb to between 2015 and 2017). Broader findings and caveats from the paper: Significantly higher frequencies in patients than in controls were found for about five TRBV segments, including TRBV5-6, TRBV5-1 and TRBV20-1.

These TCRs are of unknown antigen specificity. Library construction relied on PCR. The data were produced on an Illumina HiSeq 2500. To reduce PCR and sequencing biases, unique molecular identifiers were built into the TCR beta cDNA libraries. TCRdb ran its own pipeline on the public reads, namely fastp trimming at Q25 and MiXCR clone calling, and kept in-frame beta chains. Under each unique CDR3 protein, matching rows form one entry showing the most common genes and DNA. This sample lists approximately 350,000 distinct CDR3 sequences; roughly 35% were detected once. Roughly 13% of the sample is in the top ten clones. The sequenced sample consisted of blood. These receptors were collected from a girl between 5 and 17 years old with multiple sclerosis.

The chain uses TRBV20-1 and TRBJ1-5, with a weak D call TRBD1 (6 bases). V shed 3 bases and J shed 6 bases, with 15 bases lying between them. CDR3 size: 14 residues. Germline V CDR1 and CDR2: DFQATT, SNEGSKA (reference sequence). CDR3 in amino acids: CSASPTDRSQPQHF. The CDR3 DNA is TGCAGTGCTAGCCCGACCGACAGGAGTCAGCCCCAGCATTTT.

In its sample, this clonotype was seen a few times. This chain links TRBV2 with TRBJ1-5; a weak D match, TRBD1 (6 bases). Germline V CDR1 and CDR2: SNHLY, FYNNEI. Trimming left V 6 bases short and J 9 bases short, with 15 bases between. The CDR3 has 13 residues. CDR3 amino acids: CASRPEQGTPQHF. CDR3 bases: TGTGCCAGCAGACCTGAACAGGGTACGCCCCAGCATTTT. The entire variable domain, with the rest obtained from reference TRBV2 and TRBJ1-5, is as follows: EPEVTQTPSHQVTQMGQEVILRCVPISNHLYFYWYRQILGQKVEFLVSFYNNEISEKSEIFDDQFSVERPDGSNFTLKIRSTKLEDSAMYFCASRPEQGTPQHFGDGTRLSIL.

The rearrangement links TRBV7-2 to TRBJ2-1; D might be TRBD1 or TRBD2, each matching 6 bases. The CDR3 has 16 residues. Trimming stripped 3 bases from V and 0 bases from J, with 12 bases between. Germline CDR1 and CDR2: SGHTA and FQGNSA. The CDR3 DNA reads TGTGCCAGCAGCTTCAAGGGGGGCTTCTCCTACAATGAGCAGTTCTTC. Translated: CASSFKGGFSYNEQFF.

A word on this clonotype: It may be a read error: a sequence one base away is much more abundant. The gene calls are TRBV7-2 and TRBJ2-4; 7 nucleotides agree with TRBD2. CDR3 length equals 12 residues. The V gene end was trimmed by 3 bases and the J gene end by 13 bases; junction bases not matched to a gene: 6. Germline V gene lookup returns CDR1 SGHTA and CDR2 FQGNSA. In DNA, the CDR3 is TGTGCCAGCAGCTTCCTGACGCGGGAGCAGTACTTC. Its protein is CASSFLTREQYF.

CDR3 sequence reads: CATSEDGDYGYTF. DNA for the CDR3: TGTGCCACCAGTGAAGACGGCGACTATGGCTACACCTTC. This chain uses TRBV24-1 with TRBJ1-2; D unclear. The CDR3 has 13 residues. The ends were cut back, 4 bases at V and 3 bases at J, with 8 bases in the middle. Germline assignment: CDR1 KGHDR and CDR2 SFDVKD.

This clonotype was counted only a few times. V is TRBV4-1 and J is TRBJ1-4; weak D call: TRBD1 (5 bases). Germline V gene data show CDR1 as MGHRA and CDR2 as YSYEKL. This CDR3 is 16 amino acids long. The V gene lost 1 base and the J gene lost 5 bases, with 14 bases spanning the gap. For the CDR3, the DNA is TGCGCCAGCAGCCAAGTTAGGAGACAGCAAAATGAAAAACTGTTTTTT. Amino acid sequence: CASSQVRRQQNEKLFF.

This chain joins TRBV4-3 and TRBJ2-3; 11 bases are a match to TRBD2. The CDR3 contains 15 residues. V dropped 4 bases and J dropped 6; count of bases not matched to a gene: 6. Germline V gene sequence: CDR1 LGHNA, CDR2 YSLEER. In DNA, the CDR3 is TGCGCCAGCAGCCCGGGACTAGCGGCCAGGGATACGCAGTATTTT. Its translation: CASSPGLAARDTQYF.

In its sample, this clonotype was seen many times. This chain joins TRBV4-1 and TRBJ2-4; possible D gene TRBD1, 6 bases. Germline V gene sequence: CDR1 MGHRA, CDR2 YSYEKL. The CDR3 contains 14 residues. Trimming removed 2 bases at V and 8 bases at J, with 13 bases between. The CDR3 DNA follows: TGCGCCAGCAGCCAAACAGGGTTAACGGACATTCAGTACTTC. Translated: CASSQTGLTDIQYF.

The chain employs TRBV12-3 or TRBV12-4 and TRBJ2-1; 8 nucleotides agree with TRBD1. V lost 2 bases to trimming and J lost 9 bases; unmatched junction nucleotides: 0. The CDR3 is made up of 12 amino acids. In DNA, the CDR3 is TGTGCCAGCAGTTTACAGGGGGCTGAGCAGTTCTTC. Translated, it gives CASSLQGAEQFF.

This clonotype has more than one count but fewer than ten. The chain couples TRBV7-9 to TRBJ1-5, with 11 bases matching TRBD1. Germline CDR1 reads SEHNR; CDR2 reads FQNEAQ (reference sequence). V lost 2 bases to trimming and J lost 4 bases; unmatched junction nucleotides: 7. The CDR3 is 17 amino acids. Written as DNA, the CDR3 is TGTGCCAGCAGCTTAACCGGGACAGGGGGAAAGAATCAGCCCCAGCATTTT. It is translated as CASSLTGTGGKNQPQHF.

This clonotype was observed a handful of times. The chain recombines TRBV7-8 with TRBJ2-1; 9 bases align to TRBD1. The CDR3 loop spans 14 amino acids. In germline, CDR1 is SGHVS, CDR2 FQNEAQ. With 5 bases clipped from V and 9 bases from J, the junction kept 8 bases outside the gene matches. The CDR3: CASSTALTGGEQFF. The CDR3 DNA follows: TGTGCCAGCAGCACAGCCTTGACAGGGGGTGAGCAGTTCTTC.

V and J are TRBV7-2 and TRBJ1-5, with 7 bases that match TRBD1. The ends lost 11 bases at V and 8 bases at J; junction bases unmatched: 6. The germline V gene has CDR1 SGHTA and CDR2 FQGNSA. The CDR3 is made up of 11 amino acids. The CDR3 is CAHRGLKPQHF. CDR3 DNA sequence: TGTGCCCACAGGGGTTTAAAGCCCCAGCATTTT.

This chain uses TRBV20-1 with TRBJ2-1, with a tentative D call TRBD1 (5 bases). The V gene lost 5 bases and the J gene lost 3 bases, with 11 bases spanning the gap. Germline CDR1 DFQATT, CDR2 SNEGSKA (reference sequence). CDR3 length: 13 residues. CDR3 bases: TGCAGTGCTCCATTACAGGTCTACAATGAGCAGTTCTTC. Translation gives CSAPLQVYNEQFF.

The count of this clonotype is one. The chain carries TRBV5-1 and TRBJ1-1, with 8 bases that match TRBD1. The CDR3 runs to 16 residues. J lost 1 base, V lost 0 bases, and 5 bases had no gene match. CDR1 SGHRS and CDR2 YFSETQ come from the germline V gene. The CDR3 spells CASSLDFGTGNTEAFF. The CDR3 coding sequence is TGCGCCAGCAGCTTGGACTTCGGGACAGGGAACACTGAAGCTTTCTTT.

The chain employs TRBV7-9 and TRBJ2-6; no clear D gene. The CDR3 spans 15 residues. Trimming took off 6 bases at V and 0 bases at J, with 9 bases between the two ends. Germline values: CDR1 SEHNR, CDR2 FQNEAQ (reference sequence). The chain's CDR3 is CASRLVNSGANVLTF. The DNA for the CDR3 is TGTGCCAGCAGGCTTGTGAACTCTGGGGCCAACGTCCTGACTTTC.

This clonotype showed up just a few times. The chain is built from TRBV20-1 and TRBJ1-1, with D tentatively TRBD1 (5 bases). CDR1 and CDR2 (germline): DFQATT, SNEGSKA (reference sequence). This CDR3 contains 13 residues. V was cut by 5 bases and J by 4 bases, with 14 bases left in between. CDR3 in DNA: TGCAGTGCTGGGGGGACCGGCGGCACTGAAGCTTTCTTT. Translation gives CSAGGTGGTEAFF.

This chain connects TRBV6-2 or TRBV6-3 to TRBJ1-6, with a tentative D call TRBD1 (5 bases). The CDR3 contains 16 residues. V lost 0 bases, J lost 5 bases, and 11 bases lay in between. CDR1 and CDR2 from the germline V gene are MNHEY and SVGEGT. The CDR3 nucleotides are TGTGCCAGCAGTTACTCCGGTCGGGGGAATAATTCACCCCTCCACTTT. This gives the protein CASSYSGRGNNSPLHF.

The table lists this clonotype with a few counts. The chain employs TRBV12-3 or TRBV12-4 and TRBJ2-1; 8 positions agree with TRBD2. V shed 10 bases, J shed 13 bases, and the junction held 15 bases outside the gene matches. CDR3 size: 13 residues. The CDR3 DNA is TGTGCCACCTCTTACACTAGCGGAGAGACCCAGTTCTTC. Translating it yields CATSYTSGETQFF.